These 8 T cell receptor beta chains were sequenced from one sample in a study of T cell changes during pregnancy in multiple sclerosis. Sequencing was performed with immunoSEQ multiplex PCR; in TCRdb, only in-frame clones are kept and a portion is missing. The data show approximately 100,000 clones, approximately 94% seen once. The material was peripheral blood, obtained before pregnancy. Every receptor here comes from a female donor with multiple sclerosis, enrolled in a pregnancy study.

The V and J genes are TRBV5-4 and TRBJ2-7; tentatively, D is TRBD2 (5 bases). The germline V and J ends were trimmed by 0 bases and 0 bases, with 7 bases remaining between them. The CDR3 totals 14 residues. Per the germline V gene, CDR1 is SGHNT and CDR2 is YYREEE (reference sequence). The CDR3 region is CASSLAGNSYEQYF. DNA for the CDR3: TGTGCCAGCAGCTTGGCGGGGAACTCCTACGAGCAGTACTTC.

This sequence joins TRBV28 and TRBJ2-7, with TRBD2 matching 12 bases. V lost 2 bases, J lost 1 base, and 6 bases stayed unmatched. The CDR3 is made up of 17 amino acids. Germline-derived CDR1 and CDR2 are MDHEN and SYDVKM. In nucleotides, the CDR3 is TGTGCCAGCAGTTTAGTCGGGACTAGCGGGCGGTCCTACGAGCAGTACTTC. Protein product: CASSLVGTSGRSYEQYF.

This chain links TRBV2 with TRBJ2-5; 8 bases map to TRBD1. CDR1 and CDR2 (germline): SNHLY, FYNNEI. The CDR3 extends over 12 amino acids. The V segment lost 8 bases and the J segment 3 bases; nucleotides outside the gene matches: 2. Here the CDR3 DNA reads TGTGCCAGCGAGACAGGGGAAGAGACCCAGTACTTC. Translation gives CASETGEETQYF.

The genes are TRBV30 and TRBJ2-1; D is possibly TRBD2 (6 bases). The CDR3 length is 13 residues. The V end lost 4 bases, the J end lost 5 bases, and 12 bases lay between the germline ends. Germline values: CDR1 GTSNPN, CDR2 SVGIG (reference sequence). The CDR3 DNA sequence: TGTGCCTGGAACTGGGGAGGTAACAATGAGCAGTTCTTC. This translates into CAWNWGGNNEQFF. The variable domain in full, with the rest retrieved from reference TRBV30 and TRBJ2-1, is SQTIHQWPATLVQPVGSPLSLECTVEGTSNPNLYWYRQAAGRGLQLLFYSVGIGQISSEVPQNLSASRPQDRQFILSSKKLLLSDSGFYLCAWNWGGNNEQFFGPGTRLTVL.

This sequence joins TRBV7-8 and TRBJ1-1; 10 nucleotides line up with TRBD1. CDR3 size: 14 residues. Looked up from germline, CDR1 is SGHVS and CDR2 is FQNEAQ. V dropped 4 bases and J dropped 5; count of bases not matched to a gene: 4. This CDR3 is CASSSGQGWTEAFF. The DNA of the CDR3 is TGTGCCAGCAGCTCGGGACAGGGGTGGACTGAAGCTTTCTTT.

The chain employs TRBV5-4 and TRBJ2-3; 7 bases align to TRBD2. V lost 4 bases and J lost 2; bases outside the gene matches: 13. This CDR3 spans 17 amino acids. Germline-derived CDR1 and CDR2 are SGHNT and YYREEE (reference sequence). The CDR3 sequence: CASSPGGGTTLTDTQYF. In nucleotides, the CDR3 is TGTGCCAGCAGCCCGGGGGGAGGGACTACCCTCACAGATACGCAGTATTTT.

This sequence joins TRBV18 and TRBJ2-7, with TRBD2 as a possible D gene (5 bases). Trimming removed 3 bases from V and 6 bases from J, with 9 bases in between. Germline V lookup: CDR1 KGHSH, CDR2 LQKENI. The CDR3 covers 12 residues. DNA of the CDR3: TGTGCCAGCTCACCCCGGGGAAGCGAGCAGTACTTC. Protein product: CASSPRGSEQYF.

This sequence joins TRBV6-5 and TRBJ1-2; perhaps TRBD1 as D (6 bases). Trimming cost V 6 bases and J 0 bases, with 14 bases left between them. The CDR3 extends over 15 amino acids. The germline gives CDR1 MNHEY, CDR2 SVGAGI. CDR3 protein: CASRRYRESNYGYTF. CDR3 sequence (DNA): TGTGCCAGCAGAAGATACAGGGAGTCTAACTATGGCTACACCTTC.